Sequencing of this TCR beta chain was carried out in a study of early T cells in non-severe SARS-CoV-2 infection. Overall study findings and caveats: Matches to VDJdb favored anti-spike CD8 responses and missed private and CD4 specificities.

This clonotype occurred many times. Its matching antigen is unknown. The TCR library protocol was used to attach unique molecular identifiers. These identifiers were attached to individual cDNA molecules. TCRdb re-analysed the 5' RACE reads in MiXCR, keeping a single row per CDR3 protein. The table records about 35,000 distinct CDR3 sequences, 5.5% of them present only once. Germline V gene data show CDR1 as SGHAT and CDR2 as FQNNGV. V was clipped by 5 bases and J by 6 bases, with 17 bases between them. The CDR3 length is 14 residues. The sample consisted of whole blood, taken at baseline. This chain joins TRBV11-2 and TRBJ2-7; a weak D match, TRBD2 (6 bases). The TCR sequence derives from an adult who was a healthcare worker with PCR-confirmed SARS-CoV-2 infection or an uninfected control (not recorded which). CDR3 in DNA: TGTGCCAGCAGCGGAGGGCAGGGTCGGCGCGAGCAGTACTTC. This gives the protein CASSGGQGRREQYF.